Below, 28 T cell receptor beta chains from the same sample are listed, as sequenced in a study of naive and memory T cell subsets. Study findings and constraints: Possibly reflecting memory cells re-expressing CD45RA, a few larger clonotypes occurred in naive repertoires, especially CD8.

Both TRBC1 and TRBC2 were covered by a beta constant-region primer of two equimolar oligonucleotides. The ligated cDNA underwent four PCR rounds using SP2 and nested alpha and beta constant-region primers. TCRdb re-called the UMI-ligation and nested PCR reads with MiXCR, one entry per CDR3 protein. The sample consists of under 150,000 distinct CDR3 sequences, approximately 18% of them appearing once. Their recognized antigens are unknown. Input material: naive CD8+ T cells from blood. All receptors come from a human donor in good health.

This clonotype occurred a few times. This chain uses TRBV20-1 with TRBJ2-1; D may correspond to TRBD1 or TRBD2 (5 bases each). Per germline, CDR1 DFQATT and CDR2 SNEGSKA (reference sequence). The CDR3 runs to 15 residues. Trimming removed 6 bases from V and 0 bases from J, with 15 bases in between. CDR3 region: CSAPPGPTSYNEQFF. DNA of the CDR3: TGCAGTGCGCCTCCGGGACCCACCTCCTACAATGAGCAGTTCTTC.

The V call is TRBV7-2, the J call TRBJ2-5; 9 bases agree with TRBD2. The CDR3 has 16 amino acids. Germline-derived CDR1 and CDR2 are SGHTA and FQGNSA. With V trimmed by 0 bases and J by 6 bases, 8 bases remained unmatched. In DNA, the CDR3 is TGTGCCAGCAGCTTAGCGGGGCGGGAGGGCCGAAAGACCCAGTACTTC. This encodes CASSLAGREGRKTQYF.

The chain joins TRBV28 to TRBJ2-7; 10 nucleotides align to TRBD2. Unmatched junction bases numbered 6, after V lost 5 bases and J lost 2 bases. Germline CDR1 is MDHEN and CDR2 is SYDVKM. The CDR3 extends over 15 amino acids. As DNA, the CDR3 is TGTGCCAGCAGTCCCTGGACTAGCGGTGCCTACGAGCAGTACTTC. It specifies CASSPWTSGAYEQYF.

The chain combines TRBV20-1 with TRBJ2-1; D unresolved. Deletions cut 0 bases from V and 8 bases from J, with 11 bases between. This CDR3 is 13 amino acids long. Germline V gives CDR1 DFQATT, CDR2 SNEGSKA (reference sequence). The CDR3: CSARDSRYDEQFF. CDR3 coding DNA: TGCAGTGCTAGAGATTCCAGGTACGATGAGCAGTTCTTC.

The chain joins TRBV4-1 to TRBJ2-5; D may match TRBD1 or TRBD2 (6 bases each). In germline, CDR1 is MGHRA, CDR2 YSYEKL. V was pared by 2 bases and J by 2 bases, with 15 bases between. The CDR3 has 16 residues. The CDR3 sequence is CASSQLRDTQQETQYF. As DNA, the CDR3 is TGCGCCAGCAGCCAACTGCGGGACACACAACAAGAGACCCAGTACTTC.

In its sample, this clonotype was seen a few times. The J gene is TRBJ2-7, the V gene TRBV27; the match to TRBD2 covers 7 bases. The germline V gene has CDR1 MNHEY and CDR2 SMNVEV (reference sequence). Trimming at V came to 5 bases and at J to 3 bases, leaving 7 bases not matched to a gene. The CDR3 covers 14 residues. CDR3 in amino acids: CASSEQRDHYEQYF. In nucleotides, the CDR3 is TGTGCCAGCAGTGAACAGCGGGATCACTACGAGCAGTACTTC.

The V call is TRBV6-1, the J call TRBJ1-4; D is perhaps TRBD1 (5 bases). Looked up from germline, CDR1 is MNHNS and CDR2 is SASEGT. The length of the CDR3 is 15 residues. V shed 2 bases and J shed 8 bases, with 15 bases lying between them. CDR3 sequence: CASSELYRMEEKLFF. For the CDR3, the DNA is TGTGCCAGCAGTGAATTGTACAGGATGGAAGAAAAACTGTTTTTT.

This clonotype appeared a few times. CDR3 loop: CASSYPGTGSHEQYF. The CDR3, as DNA: TGTGCCAGCAGCTACCCCGGGACAGGGTCTCACGAGCAGTACTTC. The chain has TRBV7-9 and TRBJ2-7; TRBD1 matches at 9 bases. This CDR3 is built from 15 residues. Germline CDR1 is SEHNR and CDR2 is FQNEAQ (reference sequence). The V segment lost 4 bases and the J segment 5 bases; nucleotides outside the gene matches: 9.

The CDR3 region is CASSAGTSGTGELFF. CDR3 nucleotides: TGTGCCAGCAGCGCCGGGACTAGCGGCACCGGGGAGCTGTTTTTT. The chain has TRBV9 and TRBJ2-2; 11 nucleotides agree with TRBD2. The CDR3 loop spans 15 amino acids. Germline assignment: CDR1 SGDLS and CDR2 YYNGEE. Trimming removed 3 bases from V and 4 bases from J; junction bases left unmatched: 2. The variable domain in full, completed from reference TRBV9 and TRBJ2-2, reads DSGVTQTPKHLITATGQRVTLRCSPRSGDLSVYWYQQSLDQGLQFLIQYYNGEERAKGNILERFSAQQFPDLHSELNLSSLELGDSALYFCASSAGTSGTGELFFGEGSRLTVL.

This clonotype has a handful of counts. The rearrangement joins TRBV11-2 to TRBJ2-3; TRBD2 is a possible D gene (6 bases). V was cut by 3 bases and J by 6 bases, with 16 bases left in between. The CDR3 spans 15 residues. CDR1 and CDR2 (germline): SGHAT, FQNNGV. The CDR3 here is CASSFGGLRGDTQYF. DNA of the CDR3: TGTGCCAGCAGCTTTGGGGGTCTCCGGGGGGATACGCAGTATTTT. Supplemented by reference TRBV11-2 and TRBJ2-3, the full variable domain reads EAGVAQSPRYKIIEKRQSVAFWCNPISGHATLYWYQQILGQGPKLLIQFQNNGVVDDSQLPKDRFSAERLKGVDSTLKIQPAKLEDSAVYLCASSFGGLRGDTQYFGPGTRLTVL.

This chain connects TRBV6-5 to TRBJ2-7, with D maybe TRBD2 (6 bases). V lost 6 bases and J 11 bases, leaving 17 bases between the germline ends. CDR3 length equals 12 residues. CDR1 MNHEY and CDR2 SVGAGI come from the germline V gene. CDR3 region: CASSPGDFAKYF. Here the CDR3 DNA reads TGTGCCAGCAGCCCCGGGGACTTCGCCAAGTACTTC.

The rearrangement joins TRBV7-3 to TRBJ2-1; D tentatively reads TRBD1 or TRBD2 (6 bases each). The CDR3 sequence is 15 residues long. CDR1 SGHTA and CDR2 FQGTGA come from the germline V gene. Trimming cost V 3 bases and J 3 bases, with 12 bases left between them. The CDR3 DNA reads TGTGCCAGCAGCTTCGGGGGCGAGGTCTACAATGAGCAGTTCTTC. Translating gives CASSFGGEVYNEQFF.

Worth noting for this clonotype: One end of the junction does not line up with germline, which may come from a read error. This chain links TRBV28 with TRBJ1-6; the D gene is possibly TRBD1 (5 bases). CDR3 length equals 11 residues. Per germline, CDR1 MDHEN and CDR2 SYDVKM. The CDR3 region is CASSFPGPPHF. The CDR3, as DNA: TGTGCCAGCAGTTTCCCGGGACCCCCCCACTTT.

The genes are TRBV12-3 or TRBV12-4 and TRBJ1-3; a possible D gene is TRBD1 (5 bases). V was clipped by 3 bases and J by 7 bases, with 22 bases between them. This CDR3 has 17 residues. CDR3 amino acids: CASSFWESALSGNTIYF. The CDR3 DNA reads TGTGCCAGCAGTTTTTGGGAGTCTGCCCTATCAGGGAACACCATATATTTT.

This clonotype showed up just a few times. The V and J genes are TRBV28 and TRBJ2-7, with unresolved D. CDR3 length: 15 residues. The V end was cut by 5 bases, the J end by 1 base, with 15 bases between. Germline loops: CDR1 MDHEN, CDR2 SYDVKM. The CDR3 coding sequence is TGTGCCAGCAGTCCACAGACCCGGGCGTCCTACGAGCAGTACTTC. This translates into CASSPQTRASYEQYF.

The chain employs TRBV29-1 and TRBJ1-2; D is undetermined. Germline CDR1 and CDR2: SQVTM and ANQGSEA. V was pared by 1 base and J by 0 bases, with 6 bases between. CDR3 size: 13 residues. CDR3 region: CSVEAQTNYGYTF. CDR3 DNA: TGCAGCGTTGAAGCTCAGACTAACTATGGCTACACCTTC.

This clonotype occurred a few times. The chain combines TRBV29-1 with TRBJ2-5, with D unresolved. V was cut by 3 bases and J by 2 bases, with 7 bases left in between. The germline V gene has CDR1 SQVTM and CDR2 ANQGSEA. This CDR3 region has 12 residues. The CDR3 protein is CSVEGKQETQYF. CDR3 DNA sequence: TGCAGCGTTGAGGGCAAACAAGAGACCCAGTACTTC.

The gene calls are TRBV29-1 and TRBJ2-4; 7 bases align to TRBD1. The germline V gene encodes CDR1 SQVTM and CDR2 ANQGSEA. Trimming took 6 bases from V and 3 from J; bases not matched to a gene: 8. The CDR3 consists of 14 residues. CDR3 sequence: CSVQGVLGKNIQYF. As DNA, the CDR3 is TGCAGCGTCCAGGGGGTCTTAGGCAAAAACATTCAGTACTTC.

There are a few counts of this clonotype. The CDR3 nucleotides are TGTGCCAGCAGTCAGGGAAACTCACCCCTCCACTTT. The encoded protein is CASSQGNSPLHF. The chain has TRBV6-5 and TRBJ1-6; D perhaps matches TRBD1 (5 bases). V lost 5 bases to trimming and J lost 10 bases, with 9 bases between them. Germline V gene data show CDR1 as MNHEY and CDR2 as SVGAGI. The CDR3 totals 12 residues.

This clonotype has a count of ten or more. V usage is TRBV5-6 and J usage is TRBJ1-1, with a weak D call TRBD1 (6 bases). Germline assignment: CDR1 SGHDT and CDR2 YYEEEE. The CDR3 sequence is 17 residues long. With 6 bases removed from V and 1 base from J, the gap between germline ends came to 22 bases. This CDR3 is CASKIRDTQRGNTEAFF. The CDR3 bases are TGTGCCAGCAAAATACGGGACACCCAGAGAGGGAACACTGAAGCTTTCTTT.

This clonotype was counted only a few times. This sequence joins TRBV20-1 and TRBJ2-1; 7 bases line up with TRBD2. Trimming took 3 bases from V and 0 from J; bases not matched to a gene: 2. CDR3 size: 14 residues. CDR1 DFQATT and CDR2 SNEGSKA come from the germline V gene (reference sequence). CDR3 in amino acids: CSARGGSSYNEQFF. CDR3 nucleotides: TGCAGTGCTAGGGGCGGGAGCTCCTACAATGAGCAGTTCTTC.

The chain couples TRBV12-3 or TRBV12-4 to TRBJ1-1, with unresolved D. The ends were cut back, 7 bases at V and 5 bases at J, with 8 bases in the middle. This CDR3 region has 11 residues. CDR3 sequence: CASNSGTEAFF. CDR3 sequence (DNA): TGTGCCAGCAATTCCGGGACTGAAGCTTTCTTT.

V gene TRBV27 combines with J gene TRBJ2-3; D perhaps matches TRBD1 (5 bases). Germline lookup yields CDR1 MNHEY and CDR2 SMNVEV (reference sequence). This CDR3 region has 15 residues. With 3 bases removed from V and 4 bases from J, the gap between germline ends came to 14 bases. Here the CDR3 DNA reads TGTGCCAGCAGTTTGTCAGGGAACCACGCAGATACGCAGTATTTT. This gives the protein CASSLSGNHADTQYF.

This chain joins TRBV6-6 and TRBJ2-5, with TRBD2 matching 7 bases. The CDR3 has 16 residues. Germline-derived CDR1 and CDR2 are MNHNY and SVGAGI (reference sequence). V dropped 2 bases and J dropped 1; count of bases not matched to a gene: 7. The CDR3 bases are TGTGCCAGCAGTTACCCGTCGAGCGGGACCCAAGAGACCCAGTACTTC. Translating it yields CASSYPSSGTQETQYF.

This clonotype came up a few times. This rearrangement joins TRBV12-3 or TRBV12-4 to TRBJ1-3; D is unresolved. Trimming shortened V by 8 bases and J by 1 base, and 6 bases separated the two germline ends. The CDR3 loop spans 12 amino acids. The CDR3 sequence is CASDRSGNTIYF. CDR3 sequence (DNA): TGTGCCAGCGACCGATCTGGAAACACCATATATTTT.

This clonotype was picked up a small number of times. The chain is built from TRBV7-9 and TRBJ2-7; tentative D call: TRBD1 (6 bases). CDR1 is SEHNR, CDR2 FQNEAQ, per germline (reference sequence). V lost 4 bases and J 3 bases, leaving 10 bases between the germline ends. This CDR3 has 13 amino acids. The CDR3 loop reads CASSSRTVYEQYF. For the CDR3, the DNA is TGTGCCAGCAGCTCTCGGACAGTCTACGAGCAGTACTTC.

The chain links TRBV29-1 to TRBJ2-7, with a possible D match to TRBD1 (5 bases). CDR1 is SQVTM, CDR2 ANQGSEA, per germline. The CDR3 sequence is 11 residues long. The V end was cut by 5 bases, the J end by 4 bases, with 9 bases between. The CDR3: CSVRDRYEQYF. The CDR3 DNA sequence: TGCAGCGTTAGAGACAGATACGAGCAGTACTTC.

This chain connects TRBV9 to TRBJ1-1; 7 nucleotides match TRBD1. CDR3 length: 14 residues. J gave up 1 base and V 3 bases, and 3 bases lay outside the gene matches. Germline lookup yields CDR1 SGDLS and CDR2 YYNGEE. The CDR3 sequence: CASSAGTENTEAFF. The CDR3, as DNA: TGTGCCAGCAGCGCAGGGACAGAGAACACTGAAGCTTTCTTT.